Following are 10 T cell receptor beta chains from one sample sequenced in a study of T cells in tumors after PD-1 blockade. The method was immunoSEQ multiplex PCR; TCRdb's version includes in-frame clones alone and lacks a portion of them. The sample shows about 59,000 clones, around three quarters of them seen only once. The sequenced sample was PBMCs, obtained before anti-PD-1 treatment. These receptors were obtained from a human donor with basal cell carcinoma.

This clone was counted a few times. The CDR3 bases are TGTGCCAGCATGTACAGGGGCGGGCGGGATACGCAGTATTTT. The encoded protein is CASMYRGGRDTQYF. The chain has TRBV27 and TRBJ2-3; 7 bases match TRBD1. In germline, CDR1 is MNHEY, CDR2 SMNVEV (reference sequence). V was pared by 7 bases and J by 6 bases, with 10 bases of the junction left unmatched. The CDR3 contains 14 residues.

The chain couples TRBV12-5 to TRBJ1-2; D unresolved. V shed 5 bases and J shed 0 bases, with 7 bases lying between them. Germline CDR1 LGHNT, CDR2 FRNRAP. The CDR3 sequence is 13 residues long. For the CDR3, the DNA is TGTGCTAGTGGTCAAAATACTAACTATGGCTACACCTTC. This sequence encodes CASGQNTNYGYTF.

V and J are TRBV5-1 and TRBJ2-3; 7 positions agree with TRBD2. The germline CDR1 and CDR2 sequences are SGHRS and YFSETQ. V was pared by 9 bases and J by 5 bases, with 12 bases of the junction left unmatched. This CDR3 region has 14 residues. This chain's CDR3 is CATYSGQGQDTQYF. The CDR3 coding sequence is TGCGCCACCTATAGCGGGCAAGGGCAAGATACGCAGTATTTT. The variable domain in full, with the rest retrieved from reference TRBV5-1 and TRBJ2-3, is KAGVTQTPRYLIKTRGQQVTLSCSPISGHRSVSWYQQTPGQGLQFLFEYFSETQRNKGNFPGRFSGRQFSNSRSEMNVSTLELGDSALYLCATYSGQGQDTQYFGPGTRLTVL.

J is TRBJ2-1 and V is TRBV2; perhaps TRBD2 as D (6 bases). The V gene lost 1 base and the J gene lost 1 base, with 11 bases spanning the gap. CDR3 size: 16 residues. Per germline, CDR1 SNHLY and CDR2 FYNNEI. The CDR3 sequence is CASSEGLGLSYNEQFF. Written as DNA, the CDR3 is TGTGCCAGCAGTGAAGGACTAGGTTTATCCTACAATGAGCAGTTCTTC.

In this sample, this clone turned up a few times. This chain connects TRBV7-3 to TRBJ1-2; possible D gene TRBD1, 6 bases. The CDR3 length is 13 residues. Germline values: CDR1 SGHTA, CDR2 FQGTGA. V was cut by 3 bases and J by 8 bases, with 13 bases left in between. Here the CDR3 DNA reads TGTGCCAGCAGCTTTTCGGGGGCGGACGGCTACACCTTC. Residues: CASSFSGADGYTF.

In its sample, this clone was seen once. The genes are TRBV9 and TRBJ2-6, with no clear D. The length of the CDR3 is 14 residues. The germline gives CDR1 SGDLS, CDR2 YYNGEE. V was shortened by 4 bases and J by 4 bases, with 9 bases between the two germline ends. The CDR3 DNA reads as TGTGCCAGCAGCCCGGATCCGGGGGCCAACGTCCTGACTTTC. This encodes CASSPDPGANVLTF.

V and J are TRBV18 and TRBJ2-5, with TRBD2 matching over 8 bases. Germline trimming cut 4 bases from V and 0 bases from J; bases unmatched to any gene: 4. CDR1 is KGHSH and CDR2 is LQKENI in the germline V gene. The CDR3 runs 15 residues. The CDR3 reads CASSLSLADQETQYF. Here the CDR3 DNA reads TGTGCCAGCTCACTATCACTAGCGGACCAAGAGACCCAGTACTTC.

This rearrangement joins TRBV9 to TRBJ1-2; tentative D call: TRBD1 (6 bases). Trimming removed 6 bases at V and 4 bases at J, with 16 bases between. Germline values: CDR1 SGDLS, CDR2 YYNGEE. The CDR3 consists of 14 residues. In DNA form, the CDR3 reads TGTGCCAGCACCCCAAGTACAGGGTTCTATGGCTACACCTTC. Its translation is CASTPSTGFYGYTF.

J is TRBJ2-3 and V is TRBV5-1, with TRBD2 matching over 11 bases. Looked up from germline, CDR1 is SGHRS and CDR2 is YFSETQ. The V segment lost 6 bases and the J segment 2 bases; nucleotides outside the gene matches: 5. CDR3 length: 15 amino acids. Here the CDR3 DNA reads TGCGCCAGCACCGATAGCGGGGGGGACACAGATACGCAGTATTTT. Protein: CASTDSGGDTDTQYF.

V is TRBV30 and J is TRBJ1-3; D not certain. The germline V gene encodes CDR1 GTSNPN and CDR2 SVGIG (reference sequence). V was shortened by 8 bases and J by 4 bases, with 9 bases between the two germline ends. The CDR3 consists of 11 residues. The CDR3 DNA follows: TGTGCCCTGGGAGGCGGAAACACCATATATTTT. Amino acids: CALGGGNTIYF.